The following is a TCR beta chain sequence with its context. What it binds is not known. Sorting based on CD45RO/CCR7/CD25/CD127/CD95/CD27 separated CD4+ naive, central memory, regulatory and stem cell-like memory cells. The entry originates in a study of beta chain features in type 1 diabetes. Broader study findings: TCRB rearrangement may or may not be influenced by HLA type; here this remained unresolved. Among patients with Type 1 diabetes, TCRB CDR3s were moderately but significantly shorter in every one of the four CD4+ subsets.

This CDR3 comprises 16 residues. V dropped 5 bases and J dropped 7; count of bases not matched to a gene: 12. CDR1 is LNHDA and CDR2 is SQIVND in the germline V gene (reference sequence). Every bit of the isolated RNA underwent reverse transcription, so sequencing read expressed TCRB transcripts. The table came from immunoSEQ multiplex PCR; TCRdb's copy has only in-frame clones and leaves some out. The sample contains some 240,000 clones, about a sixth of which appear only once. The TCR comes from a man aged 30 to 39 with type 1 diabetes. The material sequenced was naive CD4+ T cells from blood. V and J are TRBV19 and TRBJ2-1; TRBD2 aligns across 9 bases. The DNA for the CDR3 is TGTGCCAGTAGTGGCCTAGCGGGATCTTTAGGAAATGAGCAGTTCTTC. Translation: CASSGLAGSLGNEQFF.